The 6 T cell receptor beta chains reported below all come from one sample, sequenced in a study of radiotherapy plus CTLA-4 blockade in lung cancer. Here immunoSEQ multiplex PCR was the method, and the copy in TCRdb shows in-frame clones only, minus some. The data show approximately 52,000 clones, with roughly 83% seen just once and around 7.9% held by the top ten. Specimen: peripheral blood, collected from a patient treated with radiotherapy plus ipilimumab. Every receptor here comes from a human donor with non-small cell lung cancer who had a complete response to radiotherapy plus ipilimumab.

This chain uses TRBV5-1 with TRBJ2-1; 10 nucleotides align to TRBD2. The CDR3 length is 15 residues. V lost 2 bases, J lost 5 bases, and 4 bases stayed unmatched. In germline, CDR1 is SGHRS, CDR2 YFSETQ. The CDR3 protein is CASSFLAGENNEQFF. CDR3 in DNA: TGCGCCAGCAGCTTCCTAGCGGGAGAGAACAATGAGCAGTTCTTC.

The genes are TRBV15 and TRBJ1-5; 10 bases agree with TRBD1. In germline, CDR1 is LNHNV, CDR2 YYDKDF (reference sequence). This CDR3 spans 16 amino acids. V shed 2 bases and J 6 bases; nucleotides not matched to a gene: 7. The CDR3 DNA sequence: TGTGCCACCAGCAGAAACAGAGACAGGGGGCCTCAGCCCCAGCATTTT. It specifies CATSRNRDRGPQPQHF. The whole variable domain, filled in from reference TRBV15 and TRBJ1-5, reads DAMVIQNPRYQVTQFGKPVTLSCSQTLNHNVMYWYQQKSSQAPKLLFHYYDKDFNNEADTPDNFQSRRPNTSFCFLDIRSPGLGDTAMYLCATSRNRDRGPQPQHFGDGTRLSIL.

The chain uses TRBV19 and TRBJ1-2; the match to TRBD1 covers 9 bases. The CDR3 consists of 14 residues. Trimming removed 6 bases from V and 7 bases from J; junction bases left unmatched: 9. Germline V gene lookup returns CDR1 LNHDA and CDR2 SQIVND (reference sequence). CDR3 nucleotide sequence: TGTGCCAGTAGCCCGAGGGACAGGGTAGGTGGCTACACCTTC. It specifies CASSPRDRVGGYTF.

This chain uses TRBV6-5 with TRBJ1-6; no reliable D call. The germline V gene encodes CDR1 MNHEY and CDR2 SVGAGI. The length of the CDR3 is 14 residues. V was shortened by 0 bases and J by 7 bases, with 7 bases between the two germline ends. The DNA for the CDR3 is TGTGCCAGCAGTTACTCCGCCAGAAATTCACCCCTCCACTTT. It encodes CASSYSARNSPLHF.

V usage is TRBV6-1 and J usage is TRBJ1-1; D possibly corresponds to TRBD1 (5 bases). This CDR3 region has 14 residues. Per germline, CDR1 MNHNS and CDR2 SASEGT. Trimming shortened V by 3 bases and J by 7 bases, and 15 bases separated the two germline ends. The DNA for the CDR3 is TGTGCCAGCAGTGATCTCTGGCAGGGCGTTGAAGCTTTCTTT. Protein sequence: CASSDLWQGVEAFF.

This chain uses TRBV15 with TRBJ2-3, with unresolved D. Per germline, CDR1 LNHNV and CDR2 YYDKDF (reference sequence). V lost 5 bases and J 2 bases, leaving 14 bases between the germline ends. There are 15 residues in the CDR3. This CDR3 reads CATSGPDTPTDTQYF. CDR3 bases: TGTGCCACCAGCGGGCCTGACACCCCCACAGATACGCAGTATTTT.